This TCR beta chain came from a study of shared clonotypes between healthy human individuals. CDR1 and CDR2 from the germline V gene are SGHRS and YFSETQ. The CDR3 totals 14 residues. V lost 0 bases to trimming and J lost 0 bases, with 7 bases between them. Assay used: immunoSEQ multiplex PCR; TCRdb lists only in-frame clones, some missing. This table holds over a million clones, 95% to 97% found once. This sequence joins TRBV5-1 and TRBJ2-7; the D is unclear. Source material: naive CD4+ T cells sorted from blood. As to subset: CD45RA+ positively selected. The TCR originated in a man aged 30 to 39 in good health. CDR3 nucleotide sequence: TGCGCCAGCAGCTTGGCCCACCTCTCCTACGAGCAGTACTTC. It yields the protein CASSLAHLSYEQYF.